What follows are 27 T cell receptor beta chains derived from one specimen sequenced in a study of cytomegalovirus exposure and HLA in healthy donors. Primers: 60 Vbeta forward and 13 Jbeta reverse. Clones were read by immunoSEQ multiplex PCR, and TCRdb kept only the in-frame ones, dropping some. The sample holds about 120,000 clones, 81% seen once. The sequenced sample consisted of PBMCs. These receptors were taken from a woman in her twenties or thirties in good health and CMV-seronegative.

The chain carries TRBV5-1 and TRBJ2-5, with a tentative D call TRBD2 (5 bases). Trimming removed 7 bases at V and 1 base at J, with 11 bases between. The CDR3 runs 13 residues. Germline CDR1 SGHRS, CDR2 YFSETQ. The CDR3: CASRSGLQETQYF. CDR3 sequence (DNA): TGCGCCAGCCGGAGCGGACTCCAAGAGACCCAGTACTTC.

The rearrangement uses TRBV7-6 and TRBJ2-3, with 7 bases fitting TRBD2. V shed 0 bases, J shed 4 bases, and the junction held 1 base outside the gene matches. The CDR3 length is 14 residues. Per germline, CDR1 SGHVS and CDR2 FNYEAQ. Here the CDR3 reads CASSLAGGADTQYF. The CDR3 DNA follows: TGTGCCAGCAGCTTAGCGGGGGGGGCAGATACGCAGTATTTT.

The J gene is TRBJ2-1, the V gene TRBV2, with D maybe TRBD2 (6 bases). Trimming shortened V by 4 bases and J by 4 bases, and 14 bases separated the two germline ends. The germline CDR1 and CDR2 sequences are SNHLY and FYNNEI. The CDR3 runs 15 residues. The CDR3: CASSVVAVGYNEQFF. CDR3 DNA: TGTGCCAGCAGTGTGGTAGCGGTGGGGTACAATGAGCAGTTCTTC. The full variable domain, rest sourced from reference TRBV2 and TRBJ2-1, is EPEVTQTPSHQVTQMGQEVILRCVPISNHLYFYWYRQILGQKVEFLVSFYNNEISEKSEIFDDQFSVERPDGSNFTLKIRSTKLEDSAMYFCASSVVAVGYNEQFFGPGTRLTVL.

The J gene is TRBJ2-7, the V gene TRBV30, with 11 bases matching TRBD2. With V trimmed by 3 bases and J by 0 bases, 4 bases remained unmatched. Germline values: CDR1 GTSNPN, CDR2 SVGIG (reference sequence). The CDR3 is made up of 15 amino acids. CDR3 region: CAWRGTSGFSYEQYF. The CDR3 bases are TGTGCCTGGAGGGGGACTAGCGGTTTCTCCTACGAGCAGTACTTC.

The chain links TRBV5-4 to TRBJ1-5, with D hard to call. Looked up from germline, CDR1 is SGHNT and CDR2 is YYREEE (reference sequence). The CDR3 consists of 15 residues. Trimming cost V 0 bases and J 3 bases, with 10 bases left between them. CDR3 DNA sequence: TGTGCCAGCAGCTTGGGGCCACCTTCCAATCAGCCCCAGCATTTT. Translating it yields CASSLGPPSNQPQHF.

CDR3 sequence (DNA): TGCGCCAGCAGCCAAGATAGGGGCCATGGCTACGAGCAGTACTTC. Translated, it gives CASSQDRGHGYEQYF. The chain links TRBV4-1 to TRBJ2-7; D is possibly TRBD1 (5 bases). Trimming removed 0 bases at V and 3 bases at J, with 12 bases between. The CDR3 spans 15 residues. Germline lookup yields CDR1 MGHRA and CDR2 YSYEKL.

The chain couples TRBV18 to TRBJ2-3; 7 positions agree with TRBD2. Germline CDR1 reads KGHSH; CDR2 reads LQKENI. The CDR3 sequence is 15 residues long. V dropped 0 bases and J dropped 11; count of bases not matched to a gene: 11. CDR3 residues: CASSPPERGRGWQYF. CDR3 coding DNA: TGTGCCAGCTCACCACCGGAGCGGGGAAGAGGGTGGCAGTATTTT.

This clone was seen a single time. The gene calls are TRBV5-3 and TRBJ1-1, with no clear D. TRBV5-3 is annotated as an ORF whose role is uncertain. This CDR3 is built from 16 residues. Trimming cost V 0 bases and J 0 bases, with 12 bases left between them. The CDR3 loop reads CARSLEARRMNTEAFF. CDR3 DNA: TGTGCCAGAAGCTTGGAGGCTCGGAGGATGAACACTGAAGCTTTCTTT.

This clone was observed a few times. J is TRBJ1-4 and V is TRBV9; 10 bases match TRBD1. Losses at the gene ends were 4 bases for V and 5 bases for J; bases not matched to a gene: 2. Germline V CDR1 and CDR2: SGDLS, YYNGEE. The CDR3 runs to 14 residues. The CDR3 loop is CASSPGQGNEKLFF. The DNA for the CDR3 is TGTGCCAGCAGCCCGGGACAGGGGAATGAAAAACTGTTTTTT.

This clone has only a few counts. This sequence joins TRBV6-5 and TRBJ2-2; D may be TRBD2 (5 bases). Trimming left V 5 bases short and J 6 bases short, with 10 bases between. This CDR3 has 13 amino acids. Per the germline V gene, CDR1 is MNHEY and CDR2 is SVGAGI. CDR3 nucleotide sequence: TGTGCCAGCAGTGCGCTAGCTGCCGGGGAGCTGTTTTTT. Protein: CASSALAAGELFF.

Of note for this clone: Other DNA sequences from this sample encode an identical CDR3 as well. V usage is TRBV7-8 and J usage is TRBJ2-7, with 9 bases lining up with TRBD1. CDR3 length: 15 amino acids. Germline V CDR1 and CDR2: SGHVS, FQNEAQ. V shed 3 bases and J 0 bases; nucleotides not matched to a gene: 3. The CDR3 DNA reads TGTGCCAGCAGCTTGGGACAGGGACCCTCCTACGAGCAGTACTTC. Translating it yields CASSLGQGPSYEQYF. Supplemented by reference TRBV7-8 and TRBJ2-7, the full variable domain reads GAGVSQSPRYKVAKRGQDVALRCDPISGHVSLFWYQQALGQGPEFLTYFQNEAQLDKSGLPSDRFFAERPEGSVSTLKIQRTQQEDSAVYLCASSLGQGPSYEQYFGPGTRLTVT.

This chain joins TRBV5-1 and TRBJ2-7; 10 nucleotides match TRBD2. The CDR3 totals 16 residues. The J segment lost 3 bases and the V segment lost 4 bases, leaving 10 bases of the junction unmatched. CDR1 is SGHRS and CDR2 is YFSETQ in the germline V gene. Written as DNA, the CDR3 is TGCGCCAGCAGCCCGAGCGGGAGGGCCGGCGGCTACGAGCAGTACTTC. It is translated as CASSPSGRAGGYEQYF.

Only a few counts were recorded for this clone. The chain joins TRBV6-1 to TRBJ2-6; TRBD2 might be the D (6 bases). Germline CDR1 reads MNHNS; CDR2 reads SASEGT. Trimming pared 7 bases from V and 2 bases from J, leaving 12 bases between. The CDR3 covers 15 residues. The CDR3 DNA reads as TGTGCCAGCATACTGTCGGGGGCTGGGGCCAACGTCCTGACTTTC. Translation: CASILSGAGANVLTF.

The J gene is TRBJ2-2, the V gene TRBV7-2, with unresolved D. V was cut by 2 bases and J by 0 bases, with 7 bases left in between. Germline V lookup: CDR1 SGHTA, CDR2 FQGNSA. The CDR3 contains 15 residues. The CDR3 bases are TGTGCCAGCAGCTTATTCACAGCGAACACCGGGGAGCTGTTTTTT. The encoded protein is CASSLFTANTGELFF.

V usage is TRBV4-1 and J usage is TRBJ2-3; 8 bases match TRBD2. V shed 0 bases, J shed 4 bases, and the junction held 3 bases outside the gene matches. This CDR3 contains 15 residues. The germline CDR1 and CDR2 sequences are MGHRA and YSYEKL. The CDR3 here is CASSQERTSPDTQYF. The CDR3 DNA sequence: TGCGCCAGCAGCCAAGAAAGGACTAGCCCAGATACGCAGTATTTT.

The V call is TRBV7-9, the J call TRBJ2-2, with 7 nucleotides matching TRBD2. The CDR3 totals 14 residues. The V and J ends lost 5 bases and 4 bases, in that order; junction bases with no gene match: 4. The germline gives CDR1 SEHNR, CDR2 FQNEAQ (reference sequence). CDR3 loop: CASSRSGLTGELFF. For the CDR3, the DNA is TGTGCCAGCAGCCGTAGCGGGCTCACCGGGGAGCTGTTTTTT.

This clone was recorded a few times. CDR3 amino acids: CASGSFLAGGGLQYF. DNA of the CDR3: TGTGCTAGTGGCTCCTTTCTAGCGGGAGGTGGACTGCAGTACTTC. The chain is built from TRBV12-5 and TRBJ2-7; 11 positions match TRBD2. The J segment lost 9 bases and the V segment lost 6 bases, leaving 13 bases of the junction unmatched. The V gene's germline CDR1 is LGHNT and CDR2 FRNRAP. CDR3 size: 15 residues. Looking up the rest from reference TRBV12-5 and TRBJ2-7 gives the full variable domain: DARVTQTPRHKVTEMGQEVTMRCQPILGHNTVFWYRQTMMQGLELLAYFRNRAPLDDSGMPKDRFSAEMPDATLATLKIQPSEPRDSAVYFCASGSFLAGGGLQYFGPGTRLTVT.

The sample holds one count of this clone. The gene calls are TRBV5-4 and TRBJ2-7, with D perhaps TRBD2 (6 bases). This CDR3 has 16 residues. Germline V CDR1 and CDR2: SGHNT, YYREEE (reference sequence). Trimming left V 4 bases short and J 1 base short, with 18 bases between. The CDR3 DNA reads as TGTGCCAGCAGCCAACAAACCGGGGCGGGATCCTACGAGCAGTACTTC. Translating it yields CASSQQTGAGSYEQYF.

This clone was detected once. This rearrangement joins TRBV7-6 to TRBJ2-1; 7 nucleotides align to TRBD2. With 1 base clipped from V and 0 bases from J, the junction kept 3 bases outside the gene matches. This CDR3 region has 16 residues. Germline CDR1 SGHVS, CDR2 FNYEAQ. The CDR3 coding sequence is TGTGCCAGCAGCTTAGTTGCGGGAGACTCCTACAATGAGCAGTTCTTC. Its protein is CASSLVAGDSYNEQFF.

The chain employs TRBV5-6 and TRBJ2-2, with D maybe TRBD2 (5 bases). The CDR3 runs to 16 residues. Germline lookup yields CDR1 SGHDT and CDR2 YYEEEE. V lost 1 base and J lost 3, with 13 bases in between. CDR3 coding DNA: TGTGCCAGCAGCTTGCTGCCGGGAAGGGACACCGGGGAGCTGTTTTTT. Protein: CASSLLPGRDTGELFF.

The CDR3 coding sequence is TGCGCCAGCAGTTCCGGGACTAGGGCCCGCTGGGATGAGCAGTTCTTC. The encoded protein is CASSSGTRARWDEQFF. This sequence joins TRBV10-1 and TRBJ2-1, with 8 bases matching TRBD2. Germline CDR1 is WNHNN and CDR2 is SYGVQD (reference sequence). Trimming at V came to 5 bases and at J to 8 bases, leaving 14 bases not matched to a gene. This CDR3 is built from 16 residues.

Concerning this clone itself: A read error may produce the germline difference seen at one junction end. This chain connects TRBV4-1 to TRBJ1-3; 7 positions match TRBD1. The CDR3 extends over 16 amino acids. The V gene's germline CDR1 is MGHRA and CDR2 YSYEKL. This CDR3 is CASSLITGAEGNTTYF. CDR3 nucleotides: TGCGCCAGCAGCCTCATTACAGGGGCGGAAGGAAACACCACATATTTT.

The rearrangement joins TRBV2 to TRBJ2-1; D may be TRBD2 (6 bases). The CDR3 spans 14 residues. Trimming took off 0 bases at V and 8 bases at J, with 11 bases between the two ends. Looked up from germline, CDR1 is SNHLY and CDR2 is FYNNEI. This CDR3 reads CASSEAGRNHEQFF. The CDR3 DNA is TGTGCCAGCAGTGAAGCGGGGAGGAACCATGAGCAGTTCTTC. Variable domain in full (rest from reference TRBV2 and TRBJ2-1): EPEVTQTPSHQVTQMGQEVILRCVPISNHLYFYWYRQILGQKVEFLVSFYNNEISEKSEIFDDQFSVERPDGSNFTLKIRSTKLEDSAMYFCASSEAGRNHEQFFGPGTRLTVL.

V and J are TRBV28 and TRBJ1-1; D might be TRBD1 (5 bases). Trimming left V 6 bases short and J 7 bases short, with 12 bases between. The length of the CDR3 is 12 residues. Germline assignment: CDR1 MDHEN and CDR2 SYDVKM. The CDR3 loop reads CASSPLDSEAFF. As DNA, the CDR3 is TGTGCCAGCAGCCCGCTCGACAGTGAAGCTTTCTTT.

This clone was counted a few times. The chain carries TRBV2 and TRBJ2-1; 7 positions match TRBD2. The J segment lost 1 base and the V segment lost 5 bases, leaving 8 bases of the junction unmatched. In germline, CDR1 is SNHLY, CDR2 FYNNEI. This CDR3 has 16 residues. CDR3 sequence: CASSRERTRSYNEQFF. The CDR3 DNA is TGTGCCAGCAGTCGAGAAAGGACTAGATCCTACAATGAGCAGTTCTTC.

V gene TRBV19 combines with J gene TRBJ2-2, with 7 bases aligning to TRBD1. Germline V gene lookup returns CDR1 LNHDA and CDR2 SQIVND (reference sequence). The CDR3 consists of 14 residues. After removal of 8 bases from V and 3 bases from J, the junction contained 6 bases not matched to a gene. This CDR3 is CASQDRWDTGELFF. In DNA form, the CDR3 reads TGTGCCAGTCAGGACAGGTGGGACACCGGGGAGCTGTTTTTT.

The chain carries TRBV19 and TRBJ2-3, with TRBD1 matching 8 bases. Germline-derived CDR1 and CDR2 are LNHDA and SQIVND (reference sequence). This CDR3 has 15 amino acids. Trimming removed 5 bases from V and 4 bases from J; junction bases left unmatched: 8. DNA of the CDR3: TGTGCCAGTAGTCACCCTTGGACAGGGCCAGATACGCAGTATTTT. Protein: CASSHPWTGPDTQYF. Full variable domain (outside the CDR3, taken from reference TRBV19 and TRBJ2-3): DGGITQSPKYLFRKEGQNVTLSCEQNLNHDAMYWYRQDPGQGLRLIYYSQIVNDFQKGDIAEGYSVSREKKESFPLTVTSAQKNPTAFYLCASSHPWTGPDTQYFGPGTRLTVL.